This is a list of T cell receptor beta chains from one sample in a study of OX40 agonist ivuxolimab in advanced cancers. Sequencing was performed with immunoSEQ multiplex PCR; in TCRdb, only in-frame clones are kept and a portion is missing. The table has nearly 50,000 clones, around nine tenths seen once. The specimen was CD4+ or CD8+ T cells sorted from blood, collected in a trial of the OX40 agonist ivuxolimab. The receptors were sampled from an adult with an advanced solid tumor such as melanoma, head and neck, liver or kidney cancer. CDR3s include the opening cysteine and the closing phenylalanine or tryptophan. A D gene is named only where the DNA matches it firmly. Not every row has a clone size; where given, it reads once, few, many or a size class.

CDR3 protein: CASSLPPGQSSYEQYF
CDR3 DNA: TGTGCCAGCAGCCTACCCCCGGGACAGTCCTCCTACGAGCAGTACTTC
V gene: TRBV11-1
clone size: -
D gene: TRBD1
J gene: TRBJ2-7

CDR3 protein: CASRAGQGERSQPQHF
CDR3 DNA: TGTGCCAGCAGAGCGGGACAGGGGGAAAGAAGCCAGCCCCAGCATTTT
V gene: TRBV6-6
clone size: -
D gene: TRBD1
J gene: TRBJ1-5

CDR3 protein: CASSVSSNYEQYF
CDR3 DNA: TGTGCCAGCAGCGTTTCTAGTAATTACGAGCAGTACTTC
V gene: TRBV9
clone size: -
D gene: -
J gene: TRBJ2-7

CDR3 protein: CASSYSYKGGEKLFF
CDR3 DNA: TGTGCCAGCAGTTACTCATACAAGGGTGGTGAAAAACTGTTTTTT
V gene: TRBV6-5
clone size: -
D gene: -
J gene: TRBJ1-4

CDR3 protein: CASSATEETQYF
CDR3 DNA: TGCGCCAGCAGCGCGACGGAAGAGACCCAGTACTTC
V gene: TRBV5-1
clone size: -
D gene: -
J gene: TRBJ2-5

CDR3 protein: CASSLGGDGHEQYF
CDR3 DNA: TGCGCCAGCAGCTTGGGTGGGGACGGGCACGAGCAGTACTTC
V gene: TRBV5-1
clone size: -
D gene: -
J gene: TRBJ2-7

CDR3 protein: CASSREARTYEQYF
CDR3 DNA: TGCGCCAGCAGCCGGGAGGCAAGGACCTACGAGCAGTACTTC
V gene: TRBV4-1
clone size: -
D gene: -
J gene: TRBJ2-7

CDR3 protein: CASSQDRASGANVLTF
CDR3 DNA: TGCGCCAGCAGCCAGGACAGGGCCTCTGGGGCCAACGTCCTGACTTTC
V gene: TRBV5-1
clone size: once
D gene: TRBD1
J gene: TRBJ2-6

CDR3 protein: CASSFSQGLNTEAFF
CDR3 DNA: TGTGCCAGCAGCTTCTCACAGGGGCTGAACACTGAAGCTTTCTTT
V gene: TRBV5-4
clone size: -
D gene: TRBD1
J gene: TRBJ1-1

CDR3 protein: CASSLSYEQFF
CDR3 DNA: TGTGCCAGCAGCTTATCGTATGAGCAGTTCTTC
V gene: TRBV7-2
clone size: -
D gene: -
J gene: TRBJ2-1

CDR3 protein: CASSRQYFYEQYF
CDR3 DNA: TGTGCCAGCAGTAGACAGTACTTCTACGAGCAGTACTTC
V gene: TRBV6-5
clone size: -
D gene: -
J gene: TRBJ2-7

CDR3 protein: CASSFSIPGQGPNSNTDTQYF
CDR3 DNA: TGTGCCAGCAGTTTTTCCATCCCGGGCCAGGGGCCGAATTCTAACACAGATACGCAGTATTTT
V gene: TRBV28
clone size: -
D gene: -
J gene: TRBJ2-3

CDR3 protein: CASRRSGQGGHEQYF
CDR3 DNA: TGTGCCAGCAGGAGATCGGGACAGGGAGGCCACGAGCAGTACTTC
V gene: TRBV27
clone size: -
D gene: TRBD1
J gene: TRBJ2-7

CDR3 protein: CASAGTDYSNQPQHF
CDR3 DNA: TGTGCCAGCGCCGGGACAGATTATAGCAATCAGCCCCAGCATTTT
V gene: TRBV7-8
clone size: -
D gene: TRBD1
J gene: TRBJ1-5

CDR3 protein: CASSQGPINQPQHF
CDR3 DNA: TGTGCCAGCAGTCAGGGACCGATCAATCAGCCCCAGCATTTT
V gene: TRBV11-3
clone size: once
D gene: -
J gene: TRBJ1-5

CDR3 protein: CASGHRGNDNEQFF
CDR3 DNA: TGTGCTAGTGGCCACAGGGGGAACGACAATGAGCAGTTCTTC
V gene: TRBV12-5
clone size: once
D gene: TRBD1
J gene: TRBJ2-1

CDR3 protein: CASILRGQNIQYF
CDR3 DNA: TGTGCCAGCATTCTCCGGGGTCAAAACATTCAGTACTTC
V gene: TRBV6-1
clone size: -
D gene: -
J gene: TRBJ2-4

CDR3 protein: CASSPTGVNYGYTF
CDR3 DNA: TGCGCCAGCAGCCCAACGGGGGTTAACTATGGCTACACCTTC
V gene: TRBV5-1
clone size: -
D gene: -
J gene: TRBJ1-2

CDR3 protein: CASRPGQYSNQPQHF
CDR3 DNA: TGTGCCAGTCGACCGGGGCAGTATAGCAATCAGCCCCAGCATTTT
V gene: TRBV19
clone size: -
D gene: -
J gene: TRBJ1-5

CDR3 protein: CASSKPGQEIYEQYF
CDR3 DNA: TGTGCCAGCAGTAAGCCGGGACAGGAGATCTACGAGCAGTACTTC
V gene: TRBV28
clone size: -
D gene: TRBD1
J gene: TRBJ2-7

CDR3 protein: CASSDGYGYTF
CDR3 DNA: TGTGCCAGCAGCGACGGCTATGGCTACACCTTC
V gene: TRBV28
clone size: -
D gene: -
J gene: TRBJ1-2

CDR3 protein: CASSLKRGTSLFF
CDR3 DNA: TGTGCCAGCAGTTTAAAAAGGGGGACATCCCTGTTTTTT
V gene: TRBV28
clone size: -
D gene: -
J gene: TRBJ1-4

CDR3 protein: CASSFWDEENTEAFF
CDR3 DNA: TGTGCCAGCAGTTTTTGGGACGAGGAAAACACTGAAGCTTTCTTT
V gene: TRBV28
clone size: -
D gene: -
J gene: TRBJ1-1

CDR3 protein: CASSKGLSSYEQYF
CDR3 DNA: TGTGCCAGCAGCAAGGGACTGTCGTCCTACGAGCAGTACTTC
V gene: TRBV4-2
clone size: -
D gene: -
J gene: TRBJ2-7

CDR3 protein: CASSHSRDMNTEAFF
CDR3 DNA: TGTGCCAGCAGCCATAGCAGGGACATGAACACTGAAGCTTTCTTT
V gene: TRBV5-4
clone size: -
D gene: -
J gene: TRBJ1-1

CDR3 protein: CASSPRGPSGDTQYF
CDR3 DNA: TGTGCCAGCTCACCACGGGGGCCCAGCGGCGATACGCAGTATTTT
V gene: TRBV18
clone size: -
D gene: -
J gene: TRBJ2-3

CDR3 protein: CASSVVAGGTGELFF
CDR3 DNA: TGTGCCAGCAGCGTAGTAGCGGGGGGCACCGGGGAGCTGTTTTTT
V gene: TRBV9
clone size: -
D gene: TRBD2
J gene: TRBJ2-2

CDR3 protein: CASSEIGGNEKLFF
CDR3 DNA: TGCGCCAGCAGTGAGATAGGGGGGAATGAAAAACTGTTTTTT
V gene: TRBV10-2
clone size: -
D gene: -
J gene: TRBJ1-4

CDR3 protein: CAISESRVDQPQHF
CDR3 DNA: TGTGCCATCAGTGAGTCTAGGGTGGATCAGCCCCAGCATTTT
V gene: TRBV10-3
clone size: -
D gene: -
J gene: TRBJ1-5

CDR3 protein: CASSPYGTGKNEQYF
CDR3 DNA: TGCGCCAGCAGCCCGTACGGGACAGGGAAAAACGAGCAGTACTTC
V gene: TRBV4-1
clone size: once
D gene: TRBD1
J gene: TRBJ2-7

CDR3 protein: CASRLGGDDTQYF
CDR3 DNA: TGCGCCAGCCGCTTAGGGGGGGACGATACGCAGTATTTT
V gene: TRBV5-1
clone size: once
D gene: -
J gene: TRBJ2-3

CDR3 protein: CASSPARGQETQYF
CDR3 DNA: TGTGCCAGCAGCCCCGCCAGGGGCCAAGAGACCCAGTACTTC
V gene: TRBV7-3
clone size: -
D gene: -
J gene: TRBJ2-5

CDR3 protein: CASSENAGIRSEQFF
CDR3 DNA: TGTGCCAGCAGTGAAAACGCAGGGATACGTAGTGAGCAGTTCTTC
V gene: TRBV6-4
clone size: -
D gene: -
J gene: TRBJ2-1

CDR3 protein: CAISRLGTGELFF
CDR3 DNA: TGTGCCATCAGTCGGCTCGGAACCGGGGAGCTGTTTTTT
V gene: TRBV10-3
clone size: -
D gene: -
J gene: TRBJ2-2

CDR3 protein: CASSQSRGGDAFF
CDR3 DNA: TGTGCCAGCAGCCAAAGTAGAGGGGGAGATGCTTTCTTT
V gene: TRBV7-9
clone size: once
D gene: -
J gene: TRBJ1-1

CDR3 protein: CASRREGRSTGELFF
CDR3 DNA: TGTGCCAGCAGGAGGGAGGGACGAAGCACCGGGGAGCTGTTTTTT
V gene: TRBV2
clone size: -
D gene: TRBD2
J gene: TRBJ2-2

CDR3 protein: CASSPPSTGADTQYF
CDR3 DNA: TGTGCCAGCTCACCACCGTCGACAGGGGCAGATACGCAGTATTTT
V gene: TRBV18
clone size: -
D gene: TRBD1
J gene: TRBJ2-3

CDR3 protein: CASSPADYEQYF
CDR3 DNA: TGTGCCAGCTCACCAGCAGACTACGAGCAGTACTTC
V gene: TRBV18
clone size: -
D gene: -
J gene: TRBJ2-7

CDR3 protein: CAWSEGGLSNQPQHF
CDR3 DNA: TGTGCCTGGAGTGAAGGGGGTCTGAGCAATCAGCCCCAGCATTTT
V gene: TRBV30
clone size: -
D gene: -
J gene: TRBJ1-5

CDR3 protein: CASSEDLWDRANF
CDR3 DNA: TGTGCCAGCAGTGAAGATCTTTGGGACAGGGCGAACTTC
V gene: TRBV2
clone size: -
D gene: TRBD1
J gene: TRBJ2-5

CDR3 protein: CASSLFRADTQYF
CDR3 DNA: TGCGCCAGCAGCCTTTTTCGGGCAGATACGCAGTATTTT
V gene: TRBV5-1
clone size: -
D gene: -
J gene: TRBJ2-3

CDR3 protein: CASTSPGANVLTF
CDR3 DNA: TGTGCCAGTACTTCTCCTGGGGCCAACGTCCTGACTTTC
V gene: TRBV19
clone size: -
D gene: -
J gene: TRBJ2-6

CDR3 protein: CAWRDRSVYNEQFF
CDR3 DNA: TGTGCCTGGAGAGACAGGAGCGTCTACAATGAGCAGTTCTTC
V gene: TRBV30
clone size: -
D gene: -
J gene: TRBJ2-1

CDR3 protein: CASSRTGKGQETQYF
CDR3 DNA: TGTGCCAGCAGCAGAACAGGGAAGGGTCAAGAGACCCAGTACTTC
V gene: TRBV25-1
clone size: -
D gene: -
J gene: TRBJ2-5

CDR3 protein: CASSSSRLAGGPENIQYF
CDR3 DNA: TGCGCCAGCAGCTCTAGTCGACTAGCGGGAGGGCCAGAAAACATTCAGTACTTC
V gene: TRBV4-1
clone size: -
D gene: TRBD2
J gene: TRBJ2-4

CDR3 protein: CASGFGQGNQPQHF
CDR3 DNA: TGTGCTAGTGGTTTTGGACAGGGGAATCAGCCCCAGCATTTT
V gene: TRBV12-5
clone size: -
D gene: TRBD1
J gene: TRBJ1-5

CDR3 protein: CASSPRMDSSGYGYTF
CDR3 DNA: TGTGCCAGCTCACCAAGAATGGACAGCTCGGGCTATGGCTACACCTTC
V gene: TRBV18
clone size: -
D gene: -
J gene: TRBJ1-2

CDR3 protein: CASSKYGQGANTEAFF
CDR3 DNA: TGCGCCAGCAGCAAGTACGGACAGGGGGCCAACACTGAAGCTTTCTTT
V gene: TRBV5-1
clone size: -
D gene: TRBD1
J gene: TRBJ1-1

CDR3 protein: CASSQLRDSWGTQYF
CDR3 DNA: TGTGCCAGCAGCCAGCTCCGGGACTCCTGGGGGACCCAGTACTTC
V gene: TRBV14
clone size: -
D gene: -
J gene: TRBJ2-5

CDR3 protein: CASSAGLAGGEQYF
CDR3 DNA: TGTGCCAGCAGTGCGGGACTAGCGGGAGGCGAGCAGTACTTC
V gene: TRBV6-6
clone size: -
D gene: TRBD2
J gene: TRBJ2-7